Each of the 9 T cell receptor beta chains below was sequenced from the same sample in a study of blood T cell repertoires in COVID-19. The table came from immunoSEQ multiplex PCR; TCRdb's copy has only in-frame clones and leaves some out. The data contain roughly 270,000 clones, around 90% of them seen just once; the ten biggest clones take up approximately 8.8%. Sequenced material: peripheral blood. The receptors shown here come from a young man with active or convalescent COVID-19.

The genes are TRBV5-5 and TRBJ1-2; 10 bases match TRBD1. The CDR3 runs 16 residues. Trimming took 1 base from V and 6 from J; bases not matched to a gene: 9. Germline V gene data show CDR1 as SGHKS and CDR2 as YYEKEE (reference sequence). The DNA for the CDR3 is TGTGCCAGCAGCTTGTTGTCGACAGGGGGCGGTCATGGCTACACCTTC. Protein sequence: CASSLLSTGGGHGYTF.

This clone has a single count. The CDR3 region has the DNA TGCGCCAGCAGGCCACTAGCGAGCTCCTACAATGAGCAGTTCTTC. It yields the protein CASRPLASSYNEQFF. The genes are TRBV5-1 and TRBJ2-1, with 7 positions matching TRBD2. CDR1 and CDR2 (germline): SGHRS, YFSETQ. The CDR3 loop spans 15 amino acids. The ends lost 5 bases at V and 0 bases at J; junction bases unmatched: 5.

This clone was observed once. The chain employs TRBV18 and TRBJ2-7; D gene ambiguous. This CDR3 has 14 amino acids. CDR1 and CDR2 from the germline V gene are KGHSH and LQKENI. V was cut by 6 bases and J by 0 bases, with 12 bases left in between. The CDR3, as DNA: TGTGCCAGCTCGCCCAGCGCATACTCCTACGAGCAGTACTTC. Its translation is CASSPSAYSYEQYF.

This clone was recorded once. The chain combines TRBV7-9 with TRBJ2-7; D not resolved. V was trimmed by 5 bases and J by 4 bases, leaving 9 bases between them. The V gene's germline CDR1 is SEHNR and CDR2 FQNEAQ (reference sequence). This CDR3 region has 12 residues. The CDR3 loop reads CASSDTAYEQYF. CDR3 DNA: TGTGCCAGCAGCGATACAGCATACGAGCAGTACTTC.

V usage is TRBV10-2 and J usage is TRBJ2-5; 10 nucleotides agree with TRBD2. Germline CDR1 is WSHSY and CDR2 is SAAADI. This CDR3 spans 15 amino acids. The junction had 5 bases not matched to a gene; V was cut back by 3 bases and J by 4 bases. Here the CDR3 DNA reads TGCGCCAGCAGTGACCGAGCGGGGGGGCGAGAGACCCAGTACTTC. Amino acids: CASSDRAGGRETQYF.

The chain links TRBV6-4 to TRBJ2-7; D is undetermined. Trimming stripped 11 bases from V and 5 bases from J, with 10 bases between. Germline CDR1 MRHNA, CDR2 SNTAGT. The CDR3 runs 10 residues. CDR3: CAGKQHEQYF. The CDR3 coding sequence is TGTGCCGGCAAACAACACGAGCAGTACTTC.

The chain is built from TRBV10-3 and TRBJ2-7, with TRBD1 identical over 7 bases. CDR1 and CDR2 from the germline V gene are ENHRY and SYGVKD. The CDR3 sequence is 14 residues long. V trimming: 3 bases; J trimming: 1 base; junction bases outside the gene matches: 3. The CDR3 is CAISDRQGSYEQYF. In DNA, the CDR3 is TGTGCCATCAGTGACCGACAGGGATCCTACGAGCAGTACTTC.

The chain employs TRBV5-1 and TRBJ1-1, with no clear D. V was cut by 2 bases and J by 4 bases, with 12 bases left in between. In germline, CDR1 is SGHRS, CDR2 YFSETQ. The CDR3 contains 14 residues. CDR3 in amino acids: CASSFGRSGTEAFF. The CDR3 DNA follows: TGCGCCAGCAGCTTTGGGAGAAGCGGCACTGAAGCTTTCTTT.

The chain combines TRBV6-5 with TRBJ2-5; TRBD1 matches at 7 bases. Germline assignment: CDR1 MNHEY and CDR2 SVGAGI. Losses at the gene ends were 4 bases for V and 5 bases for J; bases not matched to a gene: 10. This CDR3 spans 15 amino acids. The CDR3 DNA follows: TGTGCCAGCAGTTCCATTATACAGGGGCCGGAGACCCAGTACTTC. It codes for CASSSIIQGPETQYF.